Shown below are 31 T cell receptor beta chains from a single sample sequenced in a study of T cell repertoires in cytomegalovirus infection. Using its own MiXCR run on the reads, TCRdb lists one record per CDR3 protein. Here the sample spans 700,000 to 900,000 distinct CDR3 sequences, 29% being singletons. Their antigens are not known. The sample consisted of cultured CD8+ T cells from PBMCs, taken from culture after CMV antigen stimulation. Receptors originate from a human donor in good health (CMV status not recorded). Some clones in this sample may be carry-over from other donors' samples.

This clonotype has ten or more counts. The J gene is TRBJ2-7, the V gene TRBV20-1, with D tentatively TRBD1 or TRBD2 (5 bases each). Per germline, CDR1 DFQATT and CDR2 SNEGSKA (reference sequence). V shed 0 bases and J shed 1 base, with 13 bases lying between them. The CDR3 has 15 residues. CDR3 nucleotides: TGCAGTGCTAGAGATCCGGGGACCCCTTCCTACGAGCAGTACTTC. It yields the protein CSARDPGTPSYEQYF.

The gene calls are TRBV10-3 and TRBJ2-1, with no clear D. The V and J ends lost 1 base and 13 bases respectively, with 20 bases between them. CDR1 is ENHRY, CDR2 SYGVKD, per germline. The CDR3 has 15 residues. CDR3 in DNA: TGTGCCATCAGTGAGTTAAACAGCCCGAGCCCACGTCAGTTCTTC. As protein: CAISELNSPSPRQFF.

The chain couples TRBV4-1 to TRBJ1-2; the D is unclear. The CDR3 sequence is 14 residues long. Per germline, CDR1 MGHRA and CDR2 YSYEKL. V lost 2 bases and J lost 0, with 7 bases in between. The CDR3: CASSQRVANYGYTF. The CDR3 coding sequence is TGCGCCAGCAGCCAACGGGTAGCTAACTATGGCTACACCTTC.

There are a few counts of this clonotype. The genes are TRBV6-5 and TRBJ2-2; TRBD2 matches at 7 bases. Trimming took 2 bases from V and 5 from J; bases not matched to a gene: 5. This CDR3 is 15 amino acids long. CDR1 is MNHEY and CDR2 is SVGAGI in the germline V gene. CDR3 sequence: CASSYGREITGELFF. The CDR3 coding sequence is TGTGCCAGCAGTTACGGGCGGGAGATTACCGGGGAGCTGTTTTTT.

The chain uses TRBV19 and TRBJ1-1; D not certain. The CDR3 consists of 11 residues. Germline V gene sequence: CDR1 LNHDA, CDR2 SQIVND (reference sequence). The germline V and J ends were trimmed by 1 base and 7 bases, with 4 bases remaining between them. CDR3 sequence (DNA): TGTGCCAGTAGTATAGCCCTTGAAGCTTTCTTT. This encodes CASSIALEAFF. Filled out from reference TRBV19 and TRBJ1-1, the complete variable domain reads DGGITQSPKYLFRKEGQNVTLSCEQNLNHDAMYWYRQDPGQGLRLIYYSQIVNDFQKGDIAEGYSVSREKKESFPLTVTSAQKNPTAFYLCASSIALEAFFGQGTRLTVV.

The chain links TRBV7-9 to TRBJ1-3; D remains unclear. Germline CDR1 is SEHNR and CDR2 is FQNEAQ (reference sequence). V lost 4 bases, J lost 0 bases, and 10 bases lay in between. The CDR3 spans 15 residues. The CDR3 protein is CASSSGEGSGNTIYF. Written as DNA, the CDR3 is TGTGCCAGCAGCTCCGGAGAAGGCTCTGGAAACACCATATATTTT.

V usage is TRBV12-3 or TRBV12-4 and J usage is TRBJ2-1; D ambiguous. CDR3 length: 13 amino acids. Between the trimmed V and J ends, which lost 4 bases and 3 bases, there was a span of 7 bases. This CDR3 reads CASSWVIYNEQFF. The DNA for the CDR3 is TGTGCCAGCAGTTGGGTTATCTACAATGAGCAGTTCTTC.

This clonotype was recorded many times. The V call is TRBV7-2, the J call TRBJ2-5; 7 nucleotides match TRBD1. CDR1 and CDR2 from the germline V gene are SGHTA and FQGNSA. V gave up 4 bases and J gave up 4 bases; unmatched junction bases: 12. The CDR3 contains 16 residues. The CDR3 loop reads CASSSETGMLAETQYF. CDR3 sequence (DNA): TGTGCCAGCAGCTCCGAGACAGGGATGTTGGCAGAGACCCAGTACTTC.

This clonotype was found many times. The chain links TRBV11-2 to TRBJ2-1; 7 nucleotides agree with TRBD1. Germline lookup yields CDR1 SGHAT and CDR2 FQNNGV. V lost 5 bases to trimming and J lost 2 bases; unmatched junction nucleotides: 12. This CDR3 comprises 17 residues. In nucleotides, the CDR3 is TGTGCCAGCAGCCTCTGGAAAAAGGACAGGCCCTACAATGAGCAGTTCTTC. This gives the protein CASSLWKKDRPYNEQFF.

The rearrangement joins TRBV20-1 to TRBJ1-2, with no clear D. V was pared by 5 bases and J by 3 bases, with 13 bases between. Per the germline V gene, CDR1 is DFQATT and CDR2 is SNEGSKA (reference sequence). CDR3 length equals 13 residues. In DNA form, the CDR3 reads TGCAGTGCTTACGGGATTCACCACTATGGCTACACCTTC. Translating gives CSAYGIHHYGYTF.

This clonotype has a count of ten or more. The rearrangement joins TRBV7-9 to TRBJ2-1, with D unclear. The length of the CDR3 is 14 residues. The V gene's germline CDR1 is SEHNR and CDR2 FQNEAQ (reference sequence). V was trimmed by 0 bases and J by 6 bases, leaving 9 bases between them. The CDR3 region is CASSLASYTNEQFF. The CDR3, as DNA: TGTGCCAGCAGCTTAGCTAGTTACACCAATGAGCAGTTCTTC.

The chain combines TRBV7-8 with TRBJ2-7; 7 bases are a match to TRBD2. The CDR3 length is 16 residues. The V segment lost 4 bases and the J segment 0 bases; nucleotides outside the gene matches: 9. The germline V gene encodes CDR1 SGHVS and CDR2 FQNEAQ. The CDR3 protein is CASSSSAGVSSYEQYF. In DNA, the CDR3 is TGTGCCAGCAGCTCGTCTGCGGGGGTTTCCTCCTACGAGCAGTACTTC. Filled out from reference TRBV7-8 and TRBJ2-7, the complete variable domain reads GAGVSQSPRYKVAKRGQDVALRCDPISGHVSLFWYQQALGQGPEFLTYFQNEAQLDKSGLPSDRFFAERPEGSVSTLKIQRTQQEDSAVYLCASSSSAGVSSYEQYFGPGTRLTVT.

This clonotype has just a few counts. The gene calls are TRBV10-2 and TRBJ2-5; no firm D call. Germline V gene sequence: CDR1 WSHSY, CDR2 SAAADI. This CDR3 is built from 15 residues. Trimming removed 0 bases at V and 5 bases at J, with 13 bases between. The CDR3 loop reads CASSESLLPSETQYF. In DNA form, the CDR3 reads TGCGCCAGCAGTGAGTCTCTGCTCCCTTCGGAGACCCAGTACTTC.

This clonotype was observed a handful of times. This rearrangement joins TRBV2 to TRBJ2-2; perhaps TRBD1 as D (6 bases). Between the trimmed V and J ends, which lost 7 bases and 0 bases, there was a span of 12 bases. The CDR3 runs to 15 residues. Per the germline V gene, CDR1 is SNHLY and CDR2 is FYNNEI. CDR3 bases: TGTGCCAGCAAAGGTGCAGGGGCGAACACCGGGGAGCTGTTTTTT. It encodes CASKGAGANTGELFF.

This clonotype has at least ten counts. This sequence joins TRBV6-1 and TRBJ2-1, with TRBD1 identical over 9 bases. V was clipped by 5 bases and J by 11 bases; unmatched bases: 7. Germline V CDR1 and CDR2: MNHNS, SASEGT. The CDR3 is 13 amino acids. CDR3 residues: CASSHVQGAQQFF. The CDR3 DNA is TGTGCCAGCAGTCACGTACAGGGGGCTCAGCAGTTCTTC.

This chain uses TRBV6-2 or TRBV6-3 with TRBJ2-1; 12 bases map to TRBD1. The CDR3 contains 16 residues. Germline-derived CDR1 and CDR2 are MNHEY and SVGEGT. Unmatched junction bases numbered 5, after V lost 2 bases and J lost 6 bases. CDR3 in amino acids: CASSYRDRGRSNEQFF. In nucleotides, the CDR3 is TGTGCCAGCAGTTACCGGGACAGGGGGCGAAGCAATGAGCAGTTCTTC.

This clonotype was counted between two and nine times. The chain combines TRBV7-6 with TRBJ2-7, with a tentative D call TRBD1 (6 bases). Germline CDR1 reads SGHVS; CDR2 reads FNYEAQ. The CDR3 consists of 15 residues. V was pared by 5 bases and J by 1 base, with 15 bases between. The CDR3 DNA reads as TGTGCCAGCAGCCTTGCTACAGGGCTATCCTACGAGCAGTACGTC. It is translated as CASSLATGLSYEQYV.

This clonotype was observed a few times. The rearrangement links TRBV10-3 to TRBJ2-7, with D perhaps TRBD1 or TRBD2 (5 bases each). Deletions cut 10 bases from V and 3 bases from J, with 13 bases between. Germline CDR1 and CDR2: ENHRY and SYGVKD. The CDR3 has 12 residues. CDR3 coding DNA: TGTGCCACCCTGGGACCAGACTACGAGCAGTACGTC. Protein: CATLGPDYEQYV.

This chain uses TRBV10-3 with TRBJ2-3, with D perhaps TRBD1 (7 bases). Between the trimmed V and J ends, which lost 7 bases and 2 bases, there was a span of 22 bases. There are 17 residues in the CDR3. Germline CDR1 and CDR2: ENHRY and SYGVKD. The chain's CDR3 is CAIKLVQGGSSTDTQYF. The CDR3 DNA follows: TGTGCCATCAAGCTCGTGCAGGGGGGATCTTCCACAGATACGCAGTATTTT.

This clonotype appeared many times. The chain uses TRBV7-2 and TRBJ1-2; no reliable D call. In germline, CDR1 is SGHTA, CDR2 FQGNSA. The CDR3 is 18 residues long. Trimming left V 6 bases short and J 4 bases short, with 27 bases between. CDR3 bases: TGTGCCAGCAGAAATTCCACGGGCAGTGTCACTCCATTCTATGGCTACACCTTC. Amino acids: CASRNSTGSVTPFYGYTF. Filled out from reference TRBV7-2 and TRBJ1-2, the complete variable domain reads GAGVSQSPSNKVTEKGKDVELRCDPISGHTALYWYRQSLGQGLEFLIYFQGNSAPDKSGLPSDRFSAERTGGSVSTLTIQRTQQEDSAVYLCASRNSTGSVTPFYGYTFGSGTRLTVV.

This clonotype was counted a few times. The genes are TRBV7-9 and TRBJ2-3; TRBD2 is a possible D gene (6 bases). CDR3 length: 14 amino acids. Deletions cut 1 base from V and 5 bases from J, with 10 bases between. Germline CDR1 SEHNR, CDR2 FQNEAQ (reference sequence). CDR3 bases: TGTGCCAGCAGCTTAGGGGGGGACGGAGATACGCAGTATTTT. Amino acid sequence: CASSLGGDGDTQYF.

The rearrangement joins TRBV15 to TRBJ1-1; D ambiguous. This CDR3 comprises 14 residues. The V and J ends lost 0 bases and 3 bases respectively, with 8 bases between them. Per germline, CDR1 LNHNV and CDR2 YYDKDF (reference sequence). The CDR3 DNA reads as TGTGCCACCAGCAGAGATCGAGCGGACACTGAAGCTTTCTTT. This sequence encodes CATSRDRADTEAFF. The variable domain in full, completed from reference TRBV15 and TRBJ1-1, reads DAMVIQNPRYQVTQFGKPVTLSCSQTLNHNVMYWYQQKSSQAPKLLFHYYDKDFNNEADTPDNFQSRRPNTSFCFLDIRSPGLGDTAMYLCATSRDRADTEAFFGQGTRLTVV.

The gene calls are TRBV6-1 and TRBJ1-1; possible D gene TRBD1, 6 bases. CDR1 is MNHNS and CDR2 is SASEGT in the germline V gene. CDR3 length equals 21 residues. Trimming left V 3 bases short and J 2 bases short, with 31 bases between. The CDR3 is CASSDPVIWDGGMGANTEAFF. CDR3 nucleotides: TGTGCCAGCAGTGACCCCGTAATTTGGGACGGGGGGATGGGGGCCAACACTGAAGCTTTCTTT.

This clonotype occurred a few times. CDR3 region: CASSHGQGEWEQYF. CDR3 DNA sequence: TGTGCCAGCAGCCACGGACAGGGGGAGTGGGAGCAGTACTTC. The chain uses TRBV5-5 and TRBJ2-7, with TRBD1 matching over 10 bases. Per the germline V gene, CDR1 is SGHKS and CDR2 is YYEKEE (reference sequence). J gave up 7 bases and V 4 bases, and 8 bases lay outside the gene matches. The CDR3 is made up of 14 amino acids.

This clonotype was observed a few times. The chain has TRBV10-3 and TRBJ2-3; 9 bases map to TRBD2. Germline V gene data show CDR1 as ENHRY and CDR2 as SYGVKD. V was clipped by 7 bases and J by 2 bases; unmatched bases: 10. The CDR3 has 16 amino acids. CDR3 DNA sequence: TGTGCCATCACTCCGGGTAGCGGGGGTCCCACAGATACGCAGTATTTT. Translation gives CAITPGSGGPTDTQYF.

This clonotype was seen many times. This chain connects TRBV7-9 to TRBJ1-4; 8 bases map to TRBD1. V shed 8 bases and J 3 bases; nucleotides not matched to a gene: 11. This CDR3 is built from 16 residues. CDR1 and CDR2 from the germline V gene are SEHNR and FQNEAQ (reference sequence). For the CDR3, the DNA is TGTGCCAGCGACAGGGGATCGTCCTCGGCTAATGAAAAACTGTTTTTT. Residues: CASDRGSSSANEKLFF. The full variable domain, its missing parts supplied by reference TRBV7-9 and TRBJ1-4, is DTGVSQNPRHKITKRGQNVTFRCDPISEHNRLYWYRQTLGQGPEFLTYFQNEAQLEKSRLLSDRFSAERPKGSFSTLEIQRTEQGDSAMYLCASDRGSSSANEKLFFGSGTQLSVL.

The chain couples TRBV12-3 or TRBV12-4 to TRBJ1-1, with D unresolved. Trimming left V 3 bases short and J 3 bases short, with 14 bases between. The CDR3 runs 15 residues. CDR3 loop: CASSLGRAGYTEAFF. The CDR3 DNA follows: TGTGCCAGCAGTTTGGGTAGGGCCGGGTACACTGAAGCTTTCTTT.

This chain uses TRBV29-1 with TRBJ1-2; possible D gene TRBD1, 5 bases. The ends were cut back, 4 bases at V and 3 bases at J, with 15 bases in the middle. This CDR3 is built from 14 residues. The V gene's germline CDR1 is SQVTM and CDR2 ANQGSEA. The CDR3 spells CSVVGEGLHYGYTF. CDR3 DNA sequence: TGCAGCGTTGTCGGCGAGGGGCTGCACTATGGCTACACCTTC.

This rearrangement joins TRBV7-6 to TRBJ2-3; tentatively, D is TRBD2 (6 bases). Germline V gives CDR1 SGHVS, CDR2 FNYEAQ. Trimming removed 5 bases from V and 3 bases from J, with 18 bases in between. The CDR3 is made up of 16 amino acids. CDR3 sequence: CASSRGGWGWTDTQYF. The CDR3 DNA follows: TGTGCCAGCAGCCGCGGAGGGTGGGGATGGACAGATACGCAGTATTTT.

The genes are TRBV3-1 and TRBJ2-1; D might be TRBD1 (6 bases). V lost 1 base, J lost 0 bases, and 16 bases lay in between. This CDR3 is 18 amino acids long. Germline V gene lookup returns CDR1 LGHDT and CDR2 YNNKEL (reference sequence). CDR3 nucleotide sequence: TGTGCCAGCAGCCAAGTTCAGGACAGACTATACTCCTACAATGAGCAGTTCTTC. This encodes CASSQVQDRLYSYNEQFF.

This clonotype has only a few counts. The chain joins TRBV7-3 to TRBJ2-1, with 7 bases identical to TRBD2. V dropped 2 bases and J dropped 7; count of bases not matched to a gene: 8. The germline V gene encodes CDR1 SGHTA and CDR2 FQGTGA. The CDR3 runs 15 residues. Written as DNA, the CDR3 is TGTGCCAGCAGCTTAGGCAGCGGGGTGGGGAATGAGCAGTTCTTC. Protein product: CASSLGSGVGNEQFF.